The table lists the clone carrying this T cell receptor (beta chain) with many counts. It was with unique molecular identifiers that the TCRbeta library was prepared. TCRdb analysed the PCR reads with MiXCR anew, one entry per CDR3 protein. Among about 70,000 distinct CDR3 sequences, 9.5% to 13% were seen once, and the ten largest hold about 13%. These data are taken from a study of T-cell reconstitution after alpha-beta-depleted transplantation in children. The V end was cut by 6 bases, the J end by 7 bases, with 19 bases between. The CDR3 totals 14 residues. J is TRBJ2-7 and V is TRBV12-3 or TRBV12-4; a weak D match, TRBD1 (6 bases). This TCR was recovered from a boy between 10 and 17 years old with acute myeloid leukemia, due to receive a stem cell transplant. The sequences come from PBMCs, collected before TCRalphabeta/CD19-depleted stem cell transplant. CDR3 in amino acids: CASSFQATGVEQYF. In DNA, the CDR3 is TGTGCCAGCAGCTTCCAGGCGACAGGAGTTGAGCAGTACTTC.